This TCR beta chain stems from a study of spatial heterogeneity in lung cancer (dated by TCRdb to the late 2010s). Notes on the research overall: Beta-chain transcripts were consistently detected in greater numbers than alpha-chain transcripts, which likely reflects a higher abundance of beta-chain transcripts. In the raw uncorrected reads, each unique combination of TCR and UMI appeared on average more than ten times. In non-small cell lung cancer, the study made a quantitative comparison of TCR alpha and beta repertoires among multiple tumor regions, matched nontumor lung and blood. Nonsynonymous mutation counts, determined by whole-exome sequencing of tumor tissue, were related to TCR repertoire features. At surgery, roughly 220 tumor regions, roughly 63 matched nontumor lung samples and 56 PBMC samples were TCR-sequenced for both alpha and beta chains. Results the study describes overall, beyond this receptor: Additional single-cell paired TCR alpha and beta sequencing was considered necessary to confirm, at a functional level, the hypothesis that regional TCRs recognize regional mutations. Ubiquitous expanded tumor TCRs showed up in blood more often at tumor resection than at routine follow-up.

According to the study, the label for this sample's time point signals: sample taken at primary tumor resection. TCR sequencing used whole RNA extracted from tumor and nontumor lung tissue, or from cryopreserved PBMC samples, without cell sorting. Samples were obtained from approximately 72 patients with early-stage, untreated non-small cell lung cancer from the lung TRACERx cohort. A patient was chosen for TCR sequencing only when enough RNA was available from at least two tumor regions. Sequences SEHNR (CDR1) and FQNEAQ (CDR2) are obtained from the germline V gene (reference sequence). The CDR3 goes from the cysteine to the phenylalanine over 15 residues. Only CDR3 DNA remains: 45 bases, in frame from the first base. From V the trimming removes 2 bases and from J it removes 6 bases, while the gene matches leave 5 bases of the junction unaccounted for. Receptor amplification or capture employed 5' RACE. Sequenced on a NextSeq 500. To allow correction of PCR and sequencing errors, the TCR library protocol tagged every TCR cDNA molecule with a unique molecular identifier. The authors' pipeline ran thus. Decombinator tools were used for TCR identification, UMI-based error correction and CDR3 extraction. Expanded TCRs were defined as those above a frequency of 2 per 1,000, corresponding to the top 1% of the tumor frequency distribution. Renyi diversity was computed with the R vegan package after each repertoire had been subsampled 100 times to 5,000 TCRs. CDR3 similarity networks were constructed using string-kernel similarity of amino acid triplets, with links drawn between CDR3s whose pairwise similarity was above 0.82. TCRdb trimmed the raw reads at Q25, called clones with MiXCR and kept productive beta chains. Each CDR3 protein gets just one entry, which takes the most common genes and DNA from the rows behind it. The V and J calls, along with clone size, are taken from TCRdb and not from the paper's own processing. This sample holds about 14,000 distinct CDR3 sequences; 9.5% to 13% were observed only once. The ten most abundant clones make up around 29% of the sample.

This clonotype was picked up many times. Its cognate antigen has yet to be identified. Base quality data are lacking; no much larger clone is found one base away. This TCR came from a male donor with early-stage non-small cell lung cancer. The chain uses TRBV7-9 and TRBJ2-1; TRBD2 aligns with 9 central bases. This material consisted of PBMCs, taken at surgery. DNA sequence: TGTGCCAGCAGCTTAACAGCGGGAGGCCCCAATGAGCAGTTCTTC. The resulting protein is CASSLTAGGPNEQFF.